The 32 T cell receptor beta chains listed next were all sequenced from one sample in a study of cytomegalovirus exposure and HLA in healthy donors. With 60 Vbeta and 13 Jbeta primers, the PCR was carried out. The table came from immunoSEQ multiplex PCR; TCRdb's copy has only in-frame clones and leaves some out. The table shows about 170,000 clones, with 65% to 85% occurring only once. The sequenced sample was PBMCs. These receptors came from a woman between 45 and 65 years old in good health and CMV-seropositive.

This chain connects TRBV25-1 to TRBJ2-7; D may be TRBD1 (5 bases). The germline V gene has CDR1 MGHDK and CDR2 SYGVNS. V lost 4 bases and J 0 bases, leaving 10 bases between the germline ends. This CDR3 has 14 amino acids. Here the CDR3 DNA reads TGTGCCAGCAGTGTAACAGGTAGCTCCTACGAGCAGTACTTC. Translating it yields CASSVTGSSYEQYF.

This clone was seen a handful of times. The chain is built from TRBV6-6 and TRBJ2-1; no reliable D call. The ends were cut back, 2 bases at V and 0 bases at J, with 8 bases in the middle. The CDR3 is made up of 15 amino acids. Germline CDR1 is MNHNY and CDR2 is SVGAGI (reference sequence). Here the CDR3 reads CASSYEASSYNEQFF. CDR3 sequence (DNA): TGTGCCAGCAGTTACGAGGCTAGCTCCTACAATGAGCAGTTCTTC.

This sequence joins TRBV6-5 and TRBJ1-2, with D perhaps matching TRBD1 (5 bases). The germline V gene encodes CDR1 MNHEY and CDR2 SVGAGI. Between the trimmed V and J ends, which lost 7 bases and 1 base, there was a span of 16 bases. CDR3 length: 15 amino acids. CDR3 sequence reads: CASIEAGGGNYGYTF. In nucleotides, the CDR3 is TGTGCCAGCATCGAAGCGGGGGGGGGTAACTATGGCTACACCTTC.

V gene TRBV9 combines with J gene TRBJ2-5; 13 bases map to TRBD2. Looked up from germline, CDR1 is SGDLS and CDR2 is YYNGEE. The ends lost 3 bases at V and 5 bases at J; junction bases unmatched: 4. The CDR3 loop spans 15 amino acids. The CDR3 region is CASSGETSGRETQYF. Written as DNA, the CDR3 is TGTGCCAGCAGCGGGGAGACTAGCGGGAGGGAGACCCAGTACTTC.

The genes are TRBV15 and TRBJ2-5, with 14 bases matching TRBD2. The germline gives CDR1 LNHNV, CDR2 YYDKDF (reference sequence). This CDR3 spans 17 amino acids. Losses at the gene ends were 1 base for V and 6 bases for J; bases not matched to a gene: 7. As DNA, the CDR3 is TGTGCCACCAGCAGAGGAGGGACTAGCGGGAGTGAGAAGACCCAGTACTTC. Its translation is CATSRGGTSGSEKTQYF.

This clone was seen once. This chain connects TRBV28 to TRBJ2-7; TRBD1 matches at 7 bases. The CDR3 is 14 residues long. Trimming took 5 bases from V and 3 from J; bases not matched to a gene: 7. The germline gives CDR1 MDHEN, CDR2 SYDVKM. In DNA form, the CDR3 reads TGTGCCAGCAGTACAGGGGTCCCTCTCTACGAGCAGTACTTC. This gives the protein CASSTGVPLYEQYF.

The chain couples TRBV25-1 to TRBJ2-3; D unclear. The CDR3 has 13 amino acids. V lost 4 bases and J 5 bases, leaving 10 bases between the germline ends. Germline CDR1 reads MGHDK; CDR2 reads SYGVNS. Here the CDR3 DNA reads TGTGCCAGCAGTGTCCAGGCCATAGATACGCAGTATTTT. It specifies CASSVQAIDTQYF.

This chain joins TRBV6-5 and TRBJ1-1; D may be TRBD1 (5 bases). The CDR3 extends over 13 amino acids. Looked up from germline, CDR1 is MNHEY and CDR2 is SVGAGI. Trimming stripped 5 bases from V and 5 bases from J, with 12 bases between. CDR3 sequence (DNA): TGTGCCAGCAGTCTGGGGGGTGAGACTGAAGCTTTCTTT. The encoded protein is CASSLGGETEAFF.

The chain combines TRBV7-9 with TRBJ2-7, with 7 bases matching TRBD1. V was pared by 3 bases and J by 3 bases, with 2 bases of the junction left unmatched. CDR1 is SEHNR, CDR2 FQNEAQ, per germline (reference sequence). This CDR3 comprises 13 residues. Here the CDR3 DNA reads TGTGCCAGCAGCTTCGGGACAGTCTACGAGCAGTACTTC. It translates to CASSFGTVYEQYF.

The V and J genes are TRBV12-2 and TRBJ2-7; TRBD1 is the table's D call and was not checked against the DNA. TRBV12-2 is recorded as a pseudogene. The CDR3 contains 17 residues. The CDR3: CASRLWTRDRSSYEQYF. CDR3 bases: TGTGCAAGTCGCTTATGGACCCGGGACAGGTCCTCCTACGAGCAGTACTTC.

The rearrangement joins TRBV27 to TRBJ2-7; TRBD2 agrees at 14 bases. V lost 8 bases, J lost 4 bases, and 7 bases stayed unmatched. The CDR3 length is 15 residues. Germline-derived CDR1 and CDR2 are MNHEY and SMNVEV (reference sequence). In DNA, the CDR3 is TGTGCCAGCCCGGGACTAGCGGGAGTTCGGTACGAGCAGTACTTC. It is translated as CASPGLAGVRYEQYF.

CDR3 bases: TGTGCCAGCAGCCAAGATGGGGCGTTTGGGGATGGCTACACCTTC. It is translated as CASSQDGAFGDGYTF. The chain has TRBV4-2 and TRBJ1-2, with TRBD1 as a possible D gene (5 bases). The CDR3 is 15 amino acids. Germline V gene data show CDR1 as LGHNA and CDR2 as YNFKEQ. The ends were cut back, 0 bases at V and 6 bases at J, with 14 bases in the middle.

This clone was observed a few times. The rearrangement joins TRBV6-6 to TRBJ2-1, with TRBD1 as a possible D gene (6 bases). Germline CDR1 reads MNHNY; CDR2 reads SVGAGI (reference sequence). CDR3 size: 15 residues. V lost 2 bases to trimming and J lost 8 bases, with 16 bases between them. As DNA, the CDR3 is TGTGCCAGCAGTTACGGGCAGGGGCAGACAGATGAGCAGTTCTTC. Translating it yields CASSYGQGQTDEQFF.

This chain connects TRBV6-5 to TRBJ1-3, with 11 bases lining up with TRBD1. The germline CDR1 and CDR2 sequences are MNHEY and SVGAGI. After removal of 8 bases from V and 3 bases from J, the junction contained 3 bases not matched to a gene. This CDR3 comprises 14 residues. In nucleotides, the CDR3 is TGTGCCAGCGGACAGGGGGCGGGTGGAAACACCATATATTTT. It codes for CASGQGAGGNTIYF.

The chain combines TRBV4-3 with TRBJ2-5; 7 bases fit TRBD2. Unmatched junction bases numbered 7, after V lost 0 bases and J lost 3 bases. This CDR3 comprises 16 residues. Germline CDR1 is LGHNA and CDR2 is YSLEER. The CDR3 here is CASSQEWRGWKETQYF. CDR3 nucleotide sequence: TGCGCCAGCAGCCAAGAATGGCGGGGGTGGAAAGAGACCCAGTACTTC.

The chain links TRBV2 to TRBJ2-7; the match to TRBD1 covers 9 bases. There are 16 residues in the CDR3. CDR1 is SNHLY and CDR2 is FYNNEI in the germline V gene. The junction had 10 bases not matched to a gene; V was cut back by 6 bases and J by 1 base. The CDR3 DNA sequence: TGTGCCAGCAGGGACAGGGGCATGGGGAATTCCTACGAGCAGTACTTC. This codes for CASRDRGMGNSYEQYF.

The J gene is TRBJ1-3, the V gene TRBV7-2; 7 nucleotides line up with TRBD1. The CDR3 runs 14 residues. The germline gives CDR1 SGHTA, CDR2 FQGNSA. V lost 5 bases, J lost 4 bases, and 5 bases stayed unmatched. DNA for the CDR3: TGTGCCAGCAGCACCCCGGGACAGGGAAACACCATATATTTT. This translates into CASSTPGQGNTIYF.

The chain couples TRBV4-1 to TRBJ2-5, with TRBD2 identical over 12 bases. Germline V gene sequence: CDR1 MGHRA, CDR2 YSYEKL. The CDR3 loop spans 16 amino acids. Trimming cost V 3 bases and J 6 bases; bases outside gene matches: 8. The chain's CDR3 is CASSQVTSGRWKTQYF. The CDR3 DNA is TGCGCCAGCAGCCAGGTGACTAGCGGGAGATGGAAGACCCAGTACTTC.

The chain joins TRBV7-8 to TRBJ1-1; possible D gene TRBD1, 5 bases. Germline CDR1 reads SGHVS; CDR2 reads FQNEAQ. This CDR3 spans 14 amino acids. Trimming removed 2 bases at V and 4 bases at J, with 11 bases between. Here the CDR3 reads CASSLFRAPTEAFF. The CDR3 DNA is TGTGCCAGCAGCTTATTCAGGGCTCCCACTGAAGCTTTCTTT.

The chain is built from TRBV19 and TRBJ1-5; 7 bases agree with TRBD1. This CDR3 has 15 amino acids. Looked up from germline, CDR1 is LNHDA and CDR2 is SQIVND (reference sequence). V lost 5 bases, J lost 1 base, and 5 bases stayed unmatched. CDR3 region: CASSGGQRSNQPQHF. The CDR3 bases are TGTGCCAGTAGTGGGGGACAGAGGAGCAATCAGCCCCAGCATTTT.

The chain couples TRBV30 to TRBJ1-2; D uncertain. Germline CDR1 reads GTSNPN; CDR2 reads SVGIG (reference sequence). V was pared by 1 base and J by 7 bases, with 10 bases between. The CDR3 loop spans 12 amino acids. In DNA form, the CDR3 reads TGTGCCTGGAGTGGAGGACTGGGTGGCTACACCTTC. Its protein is CAWSGGLGGYTF.

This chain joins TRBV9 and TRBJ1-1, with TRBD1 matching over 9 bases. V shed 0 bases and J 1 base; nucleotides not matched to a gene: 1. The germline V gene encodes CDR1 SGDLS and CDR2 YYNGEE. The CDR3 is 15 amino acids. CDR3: CASSVAGQGNTEAFF. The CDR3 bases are TGTGCCAGCAGCGTAGCGGGACAGGGGAACACTGAAGCTTTCTTT.

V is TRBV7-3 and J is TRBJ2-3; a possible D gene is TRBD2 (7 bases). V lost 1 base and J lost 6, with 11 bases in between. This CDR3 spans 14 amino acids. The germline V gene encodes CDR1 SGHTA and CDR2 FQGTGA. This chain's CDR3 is CASSLRGRGDTQYF. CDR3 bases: TGTGCCAGCAGCTTAAGGGGGCGGGGGGATACGCAGTATTTT.

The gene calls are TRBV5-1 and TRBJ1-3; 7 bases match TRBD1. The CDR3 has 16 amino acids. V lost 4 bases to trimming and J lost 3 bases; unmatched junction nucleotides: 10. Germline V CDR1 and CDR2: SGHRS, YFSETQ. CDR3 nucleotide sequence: TGCGCCAGCAGCGGGGCCCCGACAGGGAGTGGAAACACCATATATTTT. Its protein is CASSGAPTGSGNTIYF.

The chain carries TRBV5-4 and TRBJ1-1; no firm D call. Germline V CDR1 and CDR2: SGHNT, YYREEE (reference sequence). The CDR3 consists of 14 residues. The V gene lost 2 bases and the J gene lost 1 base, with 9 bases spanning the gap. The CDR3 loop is CASSFHPENTEAFF. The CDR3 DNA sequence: TGTGCCAGCAGCTTCCACCCAGAGAACACTGAAGCTTTCTTT. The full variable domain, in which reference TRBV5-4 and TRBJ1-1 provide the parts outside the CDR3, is ETGVTQSPTHLIKTRGQQVTLRCSSQSGHNTVSWYQQALGQGPQFIFQYYREEENGRGNFPPRFSGLQFPNYSSELNVNALELDDSALYLCASSFHPENTEAFFGQGTRLTVV.

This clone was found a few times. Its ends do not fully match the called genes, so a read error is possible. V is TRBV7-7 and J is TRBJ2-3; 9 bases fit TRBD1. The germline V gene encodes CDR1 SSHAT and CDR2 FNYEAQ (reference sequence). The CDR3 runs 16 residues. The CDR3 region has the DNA TGTGCTAGCAGCCCGTTGAGGACAGGGGATCAAGATACGCAGTATTTT. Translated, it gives CASSPLRTGDQDTQYF.

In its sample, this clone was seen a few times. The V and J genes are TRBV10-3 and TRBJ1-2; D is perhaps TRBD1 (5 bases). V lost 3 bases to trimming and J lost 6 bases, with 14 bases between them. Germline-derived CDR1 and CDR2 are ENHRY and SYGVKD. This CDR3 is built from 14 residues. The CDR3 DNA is TGTGCCATCAGTGATTTCGGGGGGTCGGATGGCTACACCTTC. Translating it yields CAISDFGGSDGYTF.

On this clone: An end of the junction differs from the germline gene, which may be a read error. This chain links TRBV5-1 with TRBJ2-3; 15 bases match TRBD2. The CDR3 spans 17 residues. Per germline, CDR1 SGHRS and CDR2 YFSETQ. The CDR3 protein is CASSSRTSGGAGDTQYF. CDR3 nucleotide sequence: TGTGCCAGCAGCTCAAGGACTAGCGGGGGGGCCGGAGATACGCAGTATTTT.

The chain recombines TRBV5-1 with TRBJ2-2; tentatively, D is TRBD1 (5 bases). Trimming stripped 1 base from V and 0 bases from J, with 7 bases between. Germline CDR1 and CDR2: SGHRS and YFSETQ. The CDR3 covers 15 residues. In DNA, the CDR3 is TGCGCCAGCAGCTTGTCACAGGCGAACACCGGGGAGCTGTTTTTT. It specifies CASSLSQANTGELFF. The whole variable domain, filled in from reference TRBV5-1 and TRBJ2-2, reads KAGVTQTPRYLIKTRGQQVTLSCSPISGHRSVSWYQQTPGQGLQFLFEYFSETQRNKGNFPGRFSGRQFSNSRSEMNVSTLELGDSALYLCASSLSQANTGELFFGEGSRLTVL.

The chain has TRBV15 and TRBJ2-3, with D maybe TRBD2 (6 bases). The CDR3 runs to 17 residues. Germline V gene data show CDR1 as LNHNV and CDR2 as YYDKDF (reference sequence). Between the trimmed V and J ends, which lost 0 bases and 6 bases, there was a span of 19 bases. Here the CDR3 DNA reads TGTGCCACCAGCAGAGATTCCTTTAGGCTAGCGTGGGATACGCAGTATTTT. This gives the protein CATSRDSFRLAWDTQYF. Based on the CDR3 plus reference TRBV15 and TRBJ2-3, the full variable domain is DAMVIQNPRYQVTQFGKPVTLSCSQTLNHNVMYWYQQKSSQAPKLLFHYYDKDFNNEADTPDNFQSRRPNTSFCFLDIRSPGLGDTAMYLCATSRDSFRLAWDTQYFGPGTRLTVL.

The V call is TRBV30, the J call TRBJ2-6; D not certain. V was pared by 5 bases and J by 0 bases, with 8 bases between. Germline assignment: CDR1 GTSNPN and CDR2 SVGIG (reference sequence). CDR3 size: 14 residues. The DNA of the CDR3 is TGTGCCTGGGCGAAAATCTCTGGGGCCAACGTCCTGACTTTC. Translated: CAWAKISGANVLTF.

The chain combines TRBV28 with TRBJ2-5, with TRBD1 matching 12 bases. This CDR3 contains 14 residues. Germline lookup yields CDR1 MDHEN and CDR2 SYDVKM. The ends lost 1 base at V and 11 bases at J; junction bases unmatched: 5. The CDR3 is CASSLSGTGGGQYF. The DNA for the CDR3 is TGTGCCAGCAGTTTATCCGGGACAGGGGGCGGGCAGTACTTC.